This TCR beta chain was profiled in a study of blood T cell repertoires in COVID-19. In the original workflow: Reference gene primer amplification gave estimated nucleated cell counts. Assay used: immunoSEQ multiplex PCR; TCRdb lists only in-frame clones, some missing. The V and J calls and clone size were taken over from that table, and D and trimming were inferred from the DNA. This table has under 300,000 clones, 82% appearing once. The source of this sequence is a woman in her sixties or seventies with active or convalescent COVID-19. Sequences were obtained from peripheral blood.

The CDR3 reads CASSRRRDHLNNEQFF. The DNA for the CDR3 is TGTGCCAGCAGCCGGAGGAGGGACCACTTAAACAATGAGCAGTTCTTC. The gene calls are TRBV7-6 and TRBJ2-1, with a tentative D call TRBD2 (6 bases). V lost 5 bases and J 5 bases, leaving 19 bases between the germline ends. From germline, CDR1 is SGHVS and CDR2 FNYEAQ. The CDR3 loop spans 16 amino acids.